The clone carrying this T cell receptor beta chain was found a few times. The antigen is undetermined. The data belong to a study of T-cell reconstitution after alpha-beta-depleted transplantation in children. The study's findings and limits: T-cell counts and diversity at one year post-transplant came mainly from newly produced T cells.

Per germline, CDR1 ENHRY and CDR2 SYGVKD. This CDR3 region has 16 residues. Trimming pared 1 base from V and 5 bases from J, leaving 12 bases between. Library preparation (for TCRbeta) was performed with unique molecular identifiers. TCRdb called the PCR reads again in MiXCR, with one record for every CDR3 protein. The data show approximately 500,000 distinct CDR3 sequences, with roughly a tenth seen just once and around 2% held by the top ten. The material was PBMCs, obtained before TCRalphabeta/CD19-depleted stem cell transplant. This chain links TRBV10-3 with TRBJ1-6; D is uncertain. The TCR originated in a child between 2 and 9 years old with inherited bone marrow failure, due to receive a stem cell transplant. The CDR3 loop is CAISEWEPTNNSPLHF. The DNA of the CDR3 is TGTGCCATCAGTGAGTGGGAGCCGACAAATAATTCACCCCTCCACTTT.